This T cell receptor beta chain emerged from a study of STAT3 mutations in large granular lymphocyte leukemia. Study overall: Immunosuppressive therapy was given to more than half of T-LGLL patients. Whole-study findings and limits: Persisting codominant clonotypes may have hidden a small pathogenic clone. Every T-LGLL patient had at least one immunodominant TCRbeta clonotype.

Data came from immunoSEQ multiplex PCR; TCRdb stores just in-frame clones and leaves some out. The table shows 20,000 to 30,000 clones, with roughly 93% occurring only once. The germline gives CDR1 ENHRY, CDR2 SYGVKD. Trimming left V 0 bases short and J 4 bases short, with 6 bases between. The CDR3 contains 13 residues. A remark on this clone: The antigen is unknown.

This TCR derives from a man in his forties with T-cell large granular lymphocyte leukemia. Some clones in this sample may be carry-over from other donors' samples. J is TRBJ1-2 and V is TRBV10-3; D unclear. Sequenced material: peripheral blood mononuclear cells. DNA of the CDR3: TGTGCCATCAGTGAGTCTAGTGGCTATGGCTACACCTTC. This encodes CAISESSGYGYTF.